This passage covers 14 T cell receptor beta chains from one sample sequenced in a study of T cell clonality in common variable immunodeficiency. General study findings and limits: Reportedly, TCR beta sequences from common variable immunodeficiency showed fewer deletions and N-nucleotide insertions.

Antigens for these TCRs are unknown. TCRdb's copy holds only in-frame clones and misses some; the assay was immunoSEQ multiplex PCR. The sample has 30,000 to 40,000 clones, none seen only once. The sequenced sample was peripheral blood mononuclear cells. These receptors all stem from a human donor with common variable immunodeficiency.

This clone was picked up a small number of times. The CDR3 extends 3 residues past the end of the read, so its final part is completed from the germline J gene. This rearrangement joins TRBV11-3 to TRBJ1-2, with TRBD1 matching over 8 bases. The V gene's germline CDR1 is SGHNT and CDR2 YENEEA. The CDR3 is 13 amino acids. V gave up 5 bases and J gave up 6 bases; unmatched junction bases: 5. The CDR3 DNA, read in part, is TGTGCCAGCAGCCGATACAGGGGGGATGGC. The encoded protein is CASSRYRGDG. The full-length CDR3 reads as CASSRYRGDGYTF. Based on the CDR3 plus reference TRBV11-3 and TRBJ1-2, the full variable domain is EAGVVQSPRYKIIEKKQPVAFWCNPISGHNTLYWYLQNLGQGPELLIRYENEEAVDDSQLPKDRFSAERLKGVDSTLKIQPAELGDSAVYLCASSRYRGDGYTFGSGTRLTVV.

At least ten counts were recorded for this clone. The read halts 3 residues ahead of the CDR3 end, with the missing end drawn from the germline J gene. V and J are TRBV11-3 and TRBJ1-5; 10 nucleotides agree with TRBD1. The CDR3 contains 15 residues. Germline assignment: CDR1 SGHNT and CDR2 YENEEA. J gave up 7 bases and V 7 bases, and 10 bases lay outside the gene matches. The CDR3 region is CASTRTGGFEQPQHF. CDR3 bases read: TGTGCCAGCACCAGGACAGGGGGGTTCGAACAGCCC. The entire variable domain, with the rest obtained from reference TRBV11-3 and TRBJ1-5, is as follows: EAGVVQSPRYKIIEKKQPVAFWCNPISGHNTLYWYLQNLGQGPELLIRYENEEAVDDSQLPKDRFSAERLKGVDSTLKIQPAELGDSAVYLCASTRTGGFEQPQHFGDGTRLSIL.

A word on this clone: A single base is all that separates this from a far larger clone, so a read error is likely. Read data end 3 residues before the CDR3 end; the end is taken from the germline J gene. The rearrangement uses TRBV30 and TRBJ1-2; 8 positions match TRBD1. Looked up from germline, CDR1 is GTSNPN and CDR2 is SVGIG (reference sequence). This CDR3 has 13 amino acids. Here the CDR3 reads CARSTGDSGGYTF. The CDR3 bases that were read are TGTGCCCGGTCGACAGGGGATTCCGGCGGC.

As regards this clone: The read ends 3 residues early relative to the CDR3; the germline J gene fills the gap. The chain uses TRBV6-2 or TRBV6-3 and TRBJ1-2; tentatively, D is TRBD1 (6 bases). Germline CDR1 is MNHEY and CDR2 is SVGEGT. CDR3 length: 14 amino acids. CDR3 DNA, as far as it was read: TGTGCCAGCAGTCAAGCGGGGGGGCGCGCAGGC. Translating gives CASSQAGGRAG. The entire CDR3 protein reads CASSQAGGRAGYTF.

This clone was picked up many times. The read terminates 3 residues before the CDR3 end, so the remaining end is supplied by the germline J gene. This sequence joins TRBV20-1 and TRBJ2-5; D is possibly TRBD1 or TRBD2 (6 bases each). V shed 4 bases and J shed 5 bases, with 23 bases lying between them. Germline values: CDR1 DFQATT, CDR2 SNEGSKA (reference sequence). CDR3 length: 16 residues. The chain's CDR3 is CSATNQNARRGETQYF. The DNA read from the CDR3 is TGCAGTGCTACAAACCAGAATGCTAGGAGGGGGGAGACC.

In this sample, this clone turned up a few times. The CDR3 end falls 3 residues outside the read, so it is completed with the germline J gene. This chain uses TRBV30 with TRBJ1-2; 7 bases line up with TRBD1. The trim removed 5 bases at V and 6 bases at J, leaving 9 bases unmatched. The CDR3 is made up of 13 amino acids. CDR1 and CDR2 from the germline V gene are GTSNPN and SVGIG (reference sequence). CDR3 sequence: CAWWTGWVNGYTF. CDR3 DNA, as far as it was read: TGTGCCTGGTGGACAGGATGGGTAAATGGC.

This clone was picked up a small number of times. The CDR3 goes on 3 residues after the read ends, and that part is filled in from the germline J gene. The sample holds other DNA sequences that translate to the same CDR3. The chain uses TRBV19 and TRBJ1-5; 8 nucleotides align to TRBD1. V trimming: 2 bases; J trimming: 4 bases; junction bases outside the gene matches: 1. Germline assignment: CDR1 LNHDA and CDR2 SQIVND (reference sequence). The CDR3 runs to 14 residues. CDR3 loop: CASSIRTGNQPQHF. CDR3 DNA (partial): TGTGCCAGTAGTATACGGACAGGGAATCAGCCC.

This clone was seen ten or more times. The covered CDR3 bases are TGTGCCAGCAGTCCCGGACAGGGGGCGTACGAAAAA. As protein: CASSPGQGAYEK. The full CDR3 sequence reads CASSPGQGAYEKLFF. V and J are TRBV7-6 and TRBJ1-4; the match to TRBD1 covers 11 bases. The read stops 3 residues short of the end of the CDR3; the missing end is completed from the germline J gene. CDR3 length equals 15 residues. The germline gives CDR1 SGHVS, CDR2 FNYEAQ. V trimming: 6 bases; J trimming: 8 bases; junction bases outside the gene matches: 8.

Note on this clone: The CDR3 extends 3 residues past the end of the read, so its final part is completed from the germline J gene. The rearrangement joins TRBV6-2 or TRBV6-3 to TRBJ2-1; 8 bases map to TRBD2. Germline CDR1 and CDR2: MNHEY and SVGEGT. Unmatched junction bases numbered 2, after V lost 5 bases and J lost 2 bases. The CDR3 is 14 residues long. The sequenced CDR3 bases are TGTGCCAGCAGTGCAGCGGGAGCCTACAATGAG. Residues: CASSAAGAYNE. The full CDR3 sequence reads CASSAAGAYNEQFF.

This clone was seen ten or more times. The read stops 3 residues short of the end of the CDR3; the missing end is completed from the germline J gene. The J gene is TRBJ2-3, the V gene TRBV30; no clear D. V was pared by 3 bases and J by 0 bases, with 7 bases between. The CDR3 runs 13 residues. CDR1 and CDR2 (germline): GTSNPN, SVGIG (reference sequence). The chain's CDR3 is CAWRRASTDTQYF. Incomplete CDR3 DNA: TGTGCCTGGAGAAGGGCTAGCACAGATACG.

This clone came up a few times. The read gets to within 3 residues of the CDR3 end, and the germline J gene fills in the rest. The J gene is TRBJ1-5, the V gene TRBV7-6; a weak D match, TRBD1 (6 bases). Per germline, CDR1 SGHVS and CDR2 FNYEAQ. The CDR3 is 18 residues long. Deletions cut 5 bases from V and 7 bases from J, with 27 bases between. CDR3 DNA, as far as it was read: TGTGCCAGCAGCCCCTCTGGAACGGGGGGCGTATTGATGCAGCCC. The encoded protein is CASSPSGTGGVLMQP. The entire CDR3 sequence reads CASSPSGTGGVLMQPQHF.

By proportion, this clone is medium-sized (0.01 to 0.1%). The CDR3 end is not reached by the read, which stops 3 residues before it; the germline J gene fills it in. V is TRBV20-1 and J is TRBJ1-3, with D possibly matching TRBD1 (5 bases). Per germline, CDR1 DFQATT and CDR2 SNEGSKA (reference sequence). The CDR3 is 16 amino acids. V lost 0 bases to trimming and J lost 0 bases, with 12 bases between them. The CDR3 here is CSAREGGVLSGNTIYF. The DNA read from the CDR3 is TGCAGTGCTAGAGAGGGAGGGGTGCTCTCTGGAAACACC.

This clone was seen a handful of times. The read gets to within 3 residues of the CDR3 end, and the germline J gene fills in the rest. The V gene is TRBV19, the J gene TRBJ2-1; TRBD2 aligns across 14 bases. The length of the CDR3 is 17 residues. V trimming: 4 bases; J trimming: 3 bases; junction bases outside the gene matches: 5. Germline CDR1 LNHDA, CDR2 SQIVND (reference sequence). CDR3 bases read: TGTGCCAGTAGTACGGGGGGACTAGCGGGGGTCTACAATGAG. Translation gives CASSTGGLAGVYNE. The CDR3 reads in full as CASSTGGLAGVYNEQFF.

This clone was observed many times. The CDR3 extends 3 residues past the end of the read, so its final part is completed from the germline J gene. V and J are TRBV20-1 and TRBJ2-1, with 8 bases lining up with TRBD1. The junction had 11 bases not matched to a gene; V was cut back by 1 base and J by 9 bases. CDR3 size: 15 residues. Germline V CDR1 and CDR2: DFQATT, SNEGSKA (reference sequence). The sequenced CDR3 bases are TGCAGTGCTAGAGGGGCGACAGGGGCGCAGCTTGAG. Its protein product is CSARGATGAQLE. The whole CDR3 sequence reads CSARGATGAQLEQFF.